This TCR beta chain derives from a study of blood T cell repertoires in COVID-19. TCRdb's table, derived via immunoSEQ multiplex PCR, lists solely in-frame clones and lacks some. Here the sample spans about 220,000 clones, around 80% being singletons. Trimming took off 2 bases at V and 4 bases at J, with 14 bases between the two ends. The CDR3 contains 15 residues. CDR1 KGHDR and CDR2 SFDVKD come from the germline V gene. This clone was picked up one time. The sequencing sample was made of peripheral blood. The clonotype originates from a woman aged 55-75 years who had recovered from COVID-19. The chain employs TRBV24-1 and TRBJ2-7; D is perhaps TRBD2 (6 bases). CDR3 sequence: CATSDSPGTEYEQYF. The DNA for the CDR3 is TGTGCCACCAGTGATTCCCCCGGGACTGAATACGAGCAGTACTTC.